Below are 4 T cell receptor beta chains sequenced from a single sample in a study of shared clonotypes between healthy human individuals. Method: immunoSEQ multiplex PCR; TCRdb's copy keeps in-frame clones and lacks some. There are around 600,000 clones in the sample; around 97% occur only once, and roughly 0.05% lies in the top ten. Sequenced input: naive CD4+ T cells sorted from blood. Subset in this sample: CD45RA+ positively selected. Every receptor here comes from a woman in her thirties in good health.

This clone showed up just once. This chain joins TRBV11-2 and TRBJ2-5; 7 nucleotides align to TRBD2. V was pared by 8 bases and J by 4 bases, with 4 bases of the junction left unmatched. The CDR3 runs 12 residues. Per germline, CDR1 SGHAT and CDR2 FQNNGV. CDR3 sequence reads: CASSRGVETQYF. CDR3 sequence (DNA): TGTGCCAGCTCTCGGGGGGTAGAGACCCAGTACTTC.

The genes are TRBV7-2 and TRBJ2-2; TRBD2 is a possible D gene (5 bases). The germline V and J ends were trimmed by 1 base and 0 bases, with 9 bases remaining between them. Germline CDR1 is SGHTA and CDR2 is FQGNSA. The CDR3 spans 16 residues. The DNA of the CDR3 is TGTGCCAGCAGCTTAGGGCGCGGGTCGAACACCGGGGAGCTGTTTTTT. It specifies CASSLGRGSNTGELFF. Drawing the rest from reference TRBV7-2 and TRBJ2-2, the complete variable domain is GAGVSQSPSNKVTEKGKDVELRCDPISGHTALYWYRQSLGQGLEFLIYFQGNSAPDKSGLPSDRFSAERTGGSVSTLTIQRTQQEDSAVYLCASSLGRGSNTGELFFGEGSRLTVL.

The gene calls are TRBV2 and TRBJ2-1; the match to TRBD1 covers 9 bases. The CDR3 loop spans 13 amino acids. Germline V gene sequence: CDR1 SNHLY, CDR2 FYNNEI. V lost 6 bases to trimming and J lost 9 bases; unmatched junction nucleotides: 6. In DNA form, the CDR3 reads TGTGCCAGCAGGGCGACAGGGGGGGGTGAGCAGTTCTTC. Amino acid sequence: CASRATGGGEQFF.

The chain employs TRBV5-1 and TRBJ2-1, with TRBD1 matching over 10 bases. Germline CDR1 and CDR2: SGHRS and YFSETQ. Trimming cost V 2 bases and J 13 bases; bases outside gene matches: 9. There are 14 residues in the CDR3. The chain's CDR3 is CASSFGTGDQSQFF. In nucleotides, the CDR3 is TGCGCCAGCAGCTTCGGGACAGGGGATCAGTCCCAGTTCTTC.